Here is one T cell receptor (beta chain) with its context. Generated by immunoSEQ multiplex PCR, the TCRdb table keeps only in-frame clones and is missing some. The table records over 100,000 clones, around nine tenths of them present only once. These data originate in a study of blood T cell repertoires in COVID-19. Germline-derived CDR1 and CDR2 are SGHTA and FQGNSA. The CDR3 runs 14 residues. Trimming left V 6 bases short and J 3 bases short, with 12 bases between. The sequencing sample was made of peripheral blood. The gene calls are TRBV7-2 and TRBJ1-3, with D possibly matching TRBD1 (6 bases). The source is a woman aged 65 to 85 with COVID-19, enrolled during active disease. The CDR3 sequence is CASSIRGHGNTIYF. CDR3 nucleotide sequence: TGTGCCAGCAGTATCAGGGGTCATGGAAACACCATATATTTT.